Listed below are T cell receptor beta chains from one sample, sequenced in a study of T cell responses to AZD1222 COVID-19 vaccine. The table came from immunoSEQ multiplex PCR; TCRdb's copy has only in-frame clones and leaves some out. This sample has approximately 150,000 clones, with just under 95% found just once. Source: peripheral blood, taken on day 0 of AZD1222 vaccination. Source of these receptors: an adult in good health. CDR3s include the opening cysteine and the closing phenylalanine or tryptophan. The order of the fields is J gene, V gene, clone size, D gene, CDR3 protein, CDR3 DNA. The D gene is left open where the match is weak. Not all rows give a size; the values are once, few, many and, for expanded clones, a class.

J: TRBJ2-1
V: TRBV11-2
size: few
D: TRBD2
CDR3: CASSPIAGGLNEQFF
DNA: TGTGCCAGCAGCCCCATAGCGGGAGGATTGAATGAGCAGTTCTTC

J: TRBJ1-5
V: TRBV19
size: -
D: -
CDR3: CASSIGTLEDQPQHF
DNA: TGTGCCAGTAGTATAGGGACGCTCGAGGATCAGCCCCAGCATTTT

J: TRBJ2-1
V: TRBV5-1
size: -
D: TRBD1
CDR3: CASSSGQGAFYNEQFF
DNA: TGCGCCAGCAGCTCGGGACAGGGGGCCTTCTACAATGAGCAGTTCTTC

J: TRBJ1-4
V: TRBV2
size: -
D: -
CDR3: CASSDRLSVYEKLFF
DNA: TGTGCCAGCAGTGACCGCTTATCGGTATATGAAAAACTGTTTTTT

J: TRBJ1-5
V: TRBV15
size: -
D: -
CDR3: CATSKYSDGRFQPQHF
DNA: TGTGCCACCAGCAAGTACTCGGACGGACGGTTTCAGCCCCAGCATTTT

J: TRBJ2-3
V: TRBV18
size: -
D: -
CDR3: CASSPRRTSTDTQYF
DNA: TGTGCCAGCTCACCGCGACGAACTAGCACAGATACGCAGTATTTT

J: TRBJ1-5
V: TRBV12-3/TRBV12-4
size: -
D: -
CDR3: CASSETGYQPQHF
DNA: TGTGCCAGCAGTGAAACAGGGTACCAGCCCCAGCATTTT

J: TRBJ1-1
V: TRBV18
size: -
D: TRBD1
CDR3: CASSPQGQTNTEAFF
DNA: TGTGCCAGCTCACCCCAGGGACAGACGAACACTGAAGCTTTCTTT

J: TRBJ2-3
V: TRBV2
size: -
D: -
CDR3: CASVLRGRGALLIGTDTQYF
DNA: TGTGCCAGCGTCCTCAGGGGGAGGGGGGCCCTCCTCATCGGCACAGATACGCAGTATTTT

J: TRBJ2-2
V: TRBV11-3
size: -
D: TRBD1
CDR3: CASSPGQGATGELFF
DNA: TGTGCCAGCAGCCCGGGACAGGGGGCCACCGGGGAGCTGTTTTTT

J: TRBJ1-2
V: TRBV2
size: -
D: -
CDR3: CASSEAPGSMNGYTF
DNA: TGTGCCAGCAGTGAAGCCCCAGGGAGTATGAACGGCTACACCTTC

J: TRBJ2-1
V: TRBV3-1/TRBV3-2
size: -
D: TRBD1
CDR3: CASSPDRGNEQFF
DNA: TGTGCCAGCAGCCCCGACAGGGGGAATGAGCAGTTCTTC

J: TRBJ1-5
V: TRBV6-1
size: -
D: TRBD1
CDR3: CASSEAGTGSYYSNQPQHF
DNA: TGTGCCAGCAGTGAAGCCGGGACAGGATCCTATTATAGCAATCAGCCCCAGCATTTT

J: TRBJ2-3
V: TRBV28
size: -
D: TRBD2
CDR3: CASSSGLADDYLTDTQYF
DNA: TGTGCCAGCAGTTCGGGACTAGCAGACGACTACTTGACAGATACGCAGTATTTT

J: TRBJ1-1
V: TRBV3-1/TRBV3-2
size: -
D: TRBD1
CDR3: CASSQGGAGGPEAFF
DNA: TGTGCCAGCAGCCAAGGAGGGGCAGGGGGCCCTGAAGCTTTCTTT

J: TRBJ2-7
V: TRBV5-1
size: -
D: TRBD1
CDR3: CASSSPYRGRNEQYF
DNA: TGCGCCAGCAGCTCCCCTTACAGGGGGCGAAACGAGCAGTACTTC

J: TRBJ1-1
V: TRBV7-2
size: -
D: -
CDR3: CASSFSRGAEAFF
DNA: TGTGCCAGCAGCTTCTCTAGGGGTGCTGAAGCTTTCTTT

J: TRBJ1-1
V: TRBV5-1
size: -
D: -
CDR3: CASRGQGMNTEAFF
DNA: TGCGCCAGCAGGGGGCAGGGGATGAACACTGAAGCTTTCTTT

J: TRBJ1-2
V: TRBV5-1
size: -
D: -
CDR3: CASSLWGGEYGYTF
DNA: TGCGCCAGCAGCCTGTGGGGGGGAGAGTATGGCTACACCTTC

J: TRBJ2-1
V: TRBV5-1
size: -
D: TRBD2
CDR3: CASRKFTSGSKGDEQFF
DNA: TGCGCCAGCCGAAAATTTACTAGCGGGAGTAAGGGCGATGAGCAGTTCTTC

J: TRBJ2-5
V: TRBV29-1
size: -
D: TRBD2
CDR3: CSVQNAGTKETQYF
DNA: TGCAGCGTCCAGAACGCCGGGACTAAAGAGACCCAGTACTTC

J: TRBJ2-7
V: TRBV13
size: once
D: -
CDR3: CASSLARRRPYEQYF
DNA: TGTGCCAGCAGTCTCGCCCGGAGGAGACCCTACGAGCAGTACTTC

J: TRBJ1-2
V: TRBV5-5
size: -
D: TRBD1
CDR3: CASSVLGQGPLLNYGYTF
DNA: TGTGCCAGCAGCGTACTCGGACAGGGGCCGTTACTTAACTATGGCTACACCTTC

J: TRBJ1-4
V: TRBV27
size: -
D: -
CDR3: CASRMDVRATNEKLFF
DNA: TGTGCCAGCAGAATGGATGTAAGGGCAACTAATGAAAAACTGTTTTTT

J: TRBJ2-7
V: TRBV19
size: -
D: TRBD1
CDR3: CASSPGQGAASYEQYF
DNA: TGTGCCAGTAGTCCCGGACAGGGTGCGGCCTCCTACGAGCAGTACTTC

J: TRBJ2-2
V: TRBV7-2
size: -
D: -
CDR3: CASSFQTVALNTGELFF
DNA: TGTGCCAGCAGCTTCCAGACGGTGGCGCTAAACACCGGGGAGCTGTTTTTT

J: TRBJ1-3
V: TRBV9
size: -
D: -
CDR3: CASSVDGYSGNTIYF
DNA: TGTGCCAGCAGCGTAGACGGCTACTCTGGAAACACCATATATTTT

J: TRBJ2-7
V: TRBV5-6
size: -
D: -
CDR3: CASSLAQGAYEQYF
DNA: TGTGCCAGCAGCTTGGCCCAGGGAGCCTACGAGCAGTACTTC

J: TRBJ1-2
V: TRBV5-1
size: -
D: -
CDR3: CASSFSPRDGYTF
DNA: TGCGCCAGCAGCTTTTCCCCACGAGATGGCTACACCTTC

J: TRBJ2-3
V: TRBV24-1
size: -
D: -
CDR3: CATSDSGEDTQYF
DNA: TGTGCCACCAGTGATTCAGGGGAGGATACGCAGTATTTT

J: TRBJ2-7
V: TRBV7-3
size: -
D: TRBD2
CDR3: CASSLGAGAYEQYF
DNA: TGTGCCAGCAGCTTAGGAGCGGGGGCCTACGAGCAGTACTTC

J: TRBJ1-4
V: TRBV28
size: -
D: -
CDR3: CASSFQSKLFF
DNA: TGTGCCAGCAGTTTTCAGAGTAAACTGTTTTTT

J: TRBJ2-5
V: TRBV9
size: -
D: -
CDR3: CASSVEGNEAQYF
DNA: TGTGCCAGCAGCGTAGAAGGGAATGAGGCCCAGTACTTC

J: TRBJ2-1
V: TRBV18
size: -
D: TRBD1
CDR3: CASSPSGQDAYNEQFF
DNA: TGTGCCAGCTCACCATCGGGACAGGATGCATACAATGAGCAGTTCTTC

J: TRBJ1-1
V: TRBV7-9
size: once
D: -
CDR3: CASSSGRGTEAFF
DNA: TGTGCCAGCAGCTCAGGGAGGGGTACTGAAGCTTTCTTT

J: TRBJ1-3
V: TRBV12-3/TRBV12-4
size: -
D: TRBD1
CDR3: CASDTGAGNTIYF
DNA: TGTGCCAGCGATACAGGGGCTGGAAACACCATATATTTT

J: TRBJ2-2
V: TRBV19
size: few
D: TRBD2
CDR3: CASRLSAGGTGELFF
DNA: TGTGCCAGCAGATTATCGGCGGGAGGCACCGGGGAGCTGTTTTTT

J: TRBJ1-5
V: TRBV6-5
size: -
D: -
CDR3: CASSYSETDSPPQHF
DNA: TGTGCCAGCAGTTACTCTGAGACTGACAGCCCGCCCCAGCATTTT

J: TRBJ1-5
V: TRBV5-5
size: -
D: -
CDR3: CASSLEGVSNQPQHF
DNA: TGTGCCAGCAGCTTGGAGGGGGTCAGCAATCAGCCCCAGCATTTT

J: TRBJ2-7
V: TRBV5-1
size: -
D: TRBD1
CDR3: CASSFGTGYEQYF
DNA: TGCGCCAGCAGCTTTGGGACAGGCTACGAGCAGTACTTC